This TCR beta chain was sequenced during a study of T cell responses to AZD1222 COVID-19 vaccine. The CDR3 loop spans 14 amino acids. V shed 8 bases and J shed 2 bases, with 13 bases lying between them. Germline assignment: CDR1 ENHRY and CDR2 SYGVKD. Data came from immunoSEQ multiplex PCR; TCRdb stores just in-frame clones and leaves some out. The table shows 120,000 to 150,000 clones, with approximately 90% occurring only once. The study's findings and limits: Baseline seropositives among AZD1222 recipients totaled only five to seven.

Points on this clone: Its antigen is unknown.

This sequence originates from an adult who received the AZD1222 COVID-19 vaccine. The rearrangement joins TRBV10-3 to TRBJ2-1, with TRBD2 as a possible D gene (5 bases). This material consisted of peripheral blood, taken 28 days after the second AZD1222 dose. The CDR3 region has the DNA TGTGCCATCGAATCCAGCGGAACCTACAATGAGCAGTTCTTC. Its translation is CAIESSGTYNEQFF.